The rows below give T cell receptor beta chains drawn from one sample of a study of cytomegalovirus exposure and HLA in healthy donors. Produced via immunoSEQ multiplex PCR; TCRdb's table is partial and in-frame only. The table shows 100,000 to 150,000 clones, with about 86% occurring only once. Sequencing was done on a sample of PBMCs. Receptors were obtained from a woman in her 30s in good health and CMV-seronegative. Both conserved end residues are part of each CDR3. The order of the fields is D gene, clone size, J gene, V gene, CDR3 DNA, CDR3 protein. D genes are given only for firm matches. A row's size may be missing; if present it is once, few, many or a size class.

TRBD2 | - | TRBJ2-3 | TRBV9 | TGTGCCAGCAGCGTAGAAAGCGGGGGGGCTATAACAGATACGCAGTATTTT | CASSVESGGAITDTQYF
TRBD1 | - | TRBJ2-7 | TRBV29-1 | TGCAGCGCCGGGGGGACAGGGGGCTCCTACGAGCAGTACTTC | CSAGGTGGSYEQYF
- | - | TRBJ2-3 | TRBV7-9 | TGTGCCAGCAGCTTCGGACTAGGGGGAACAGATACGCAGTATTTT | CASSFGLGGTDTQYF
TRBD2 | once | TRBJ2-7 | TRBV7-9 | TGTGCCAGCAGCTGGGACTACCACGAGCAGTACTTC | CASSWDYHEQYF
- | - | TRBJ2-1 | TRBV4-3 | TGCGCCAGCAGCCAAGGTACCGGGACAACATCTGTCAATGAGCAGTTCTTC | CASSQGTGTTSVNEQFF
TRBD2 | - | TRBJ2-7 | TRBV15 | TGTGCCACCAGCAGAGGCGGGAGCTCCTACGAGCAGTACTTC | CATSRGGSSYEQYF
- | - | TRBJ1-4 | TRBV4-1 | TGCGCCAGCAGCCAAGATGGCGAAAAACTGTTTTTT | CASSQDGEKLFF
- | - | TRBJ2-7 | TRBV27 | TGTGCCAGCAGTTTATCGATTGGCCGGGAACAGTTCTCCTACGAGCAGTACTTC | CASSLSIGREQFSYEQYF
- | - | TRBJ1-2 | TRBV7-9 | TGTGCCAGCAGCGGGAGGTGGGACTATGGCTACACCTTC | CASSGRWDYGYTF
TRBD2 | - | TRBJ2-1 | TRBV7-6 | TGTGCCAGCAGCTCACCCGGGACTAGGAAAAACAATGAGCAGTTCTTC | CASSSPGTRKNNEQFF
- | - | TRBJ2-7 | TRBV19 | TGTGCCAGTAGTATAATTGGGGGCGGCGAGCAGTACTTC | CASSIIGGGEQYF
TRBD2 | - | TRBJ2-7 | TRBV5-3 | TGTGCCAGAAGCTTGGAAGGCGGGAGGGGTGACGAGCAGTACTTC | CARSLEGGRGDEQYF
- | - | TRBJ2-7 | TRBV7-2 | TGTGCCAGCAGCTCTGGACTTGGATTCTACGAGCAGTACTTC | CASSSGLGFYEQYF
TRBD2 | - | TRBJ2-1 | TRBV7-8 | TGTGCCAGCAGCCATAGCGGGAGGCAGTTCTTC | CASSHSGRQFF
TRBD2 | - | TRBJ2-3 | TRBV7-9 | TGTGCCAGCAGCTTAGCGAGGGGTAGCGGGAGTACAGATACGCAGTATTTT | CASSLARGSGSTDTQYF
TRBD2 | - | TRBJ2-7 | TRBV5-4 | TGTGCCAGCAGCTTCGGATCCGGGACTAGCTCCTACGAGCAGTACTTC | CASSFGSGTSSYEQYF
- | - | TRBJ2-5 | TRBV30 | TGTGCCTGGGGGTCTGGGCAAAGTGAGACCCAGTACTTC | CAWGSGQSETQYF
- | - | TRBJ2-1 | TRBV19 | TGTGCCAGTAGTATAGGGCTAGCGAGGGTCAATGAGCAGTTCTTC | CASSIGLARVNEQFF
TRBD2 | - | TRBJ2-3 | TRBV2 | TGTGCCAGCAGGGGGACTAGCTTAAGCACAGATACGCAGTATTTT | CASRGTSLSTDTQYF
- | - | TRBJ2-3 | TRBV5-8 | TGTGCCAGCAGCGAAGAGCTGCCTAGCACAGATACGCAGTATTTT | CASSEELPSTDTQYF
- | - | TRBJ1-1 | TRBV14 | TGTGCCAGCAGCCAAGATATGAGGGCAGCTTTCTTT | CASSQDMRAAFF
TRBD1 | - | TRBJ1-6 | TRBV7-9 | TGTGCCAGCAGGCGAACGGGACAGACCTATTCACCCCTCCACTTT | CASRRTGQTYSPLHF